A single sample gave rise to the 2 T cell receptor beta chains below, sequenced in a study of shared clonotypes between healthy human individuals. This table comes from immunoSEQ multiplex PCR, and its TCRdb copy is limited to in-frame clones, with some not included. The data hold more than 1 million clones, with 75% to 80% observed a single time. Sequenced input: memory CD4+ T cells from PBMCs. Subset here: CD45RA-negative fraction. Receptors were obtained from a man between 18 and 35 years old in good health. Some clones in this sample may be carry-over from other donors' samples.

This clone showed up just a few times. The chain joins TRBV11-2 to TRBJ2-7, with 12 positions matching TRBD2. The germline V gene encodes CDR1 SGHAT and CDR2 FQNNGV. Trimming removed 5 bases from V and 7 bases from J; junction bases left unmatched: 12. The CDR3 is made up of 16 amino acids. Here the CDR3 reads CASSPRGLAGGGEQYF. The CDR3 bases are TGTGCCAGCAGCCCCCGGGGTCTAGCGGGAGGGGGGGAGCAGTACTTC.

The chain combines TRBV7-2 with TRBJ2-1, with D hard to call. CDR3 size: 16 residues. The V end was cut by 4 bases, the J end by 0 bases, with 13 bases between. Per the germline V gene, CDR1 is SGHTA and CDR2 is FQGNSA. The DNA of the CDR3 is TGTGCCAGCAGCTCCCAACCGGTGAGCTCCTACAATGAGCAGTTCTTC. This gives the protein CASSSQPVSSYNEQFF.